This TCR beta chain stems from a study of blood T cell repertoires in COVID-19. The CDR3 sequence is 14 residues long. Trimming removed 4 bases from V and 4 bases from J, with 13 bases in between. CDR1 is KGHSH, CDR2 LQKENI, per germline. Using immunoSEQ multiplex PCR, the repertoire was profiled, and TCRdb retains in-frame clones only, with some absent. The profile covers approximately 270,000 clones, with 85% to 95% appearing a single time and 2.8% taken by the ten largest. Sequencing input: PBMCs or T cells enriched from blood (not recorded which). This TCR came from a middle-aged man who had been exposed to COVID-19. The chain has TRBV18 and TRBJ1-1; D gene uncertain. The CDR3 nucleotides are TGTGCCAGCTCACTGGCCGGGAGGGCCACTGAAGCTTTCTTT. This sequence encodes CASSLAGRATEAFF.